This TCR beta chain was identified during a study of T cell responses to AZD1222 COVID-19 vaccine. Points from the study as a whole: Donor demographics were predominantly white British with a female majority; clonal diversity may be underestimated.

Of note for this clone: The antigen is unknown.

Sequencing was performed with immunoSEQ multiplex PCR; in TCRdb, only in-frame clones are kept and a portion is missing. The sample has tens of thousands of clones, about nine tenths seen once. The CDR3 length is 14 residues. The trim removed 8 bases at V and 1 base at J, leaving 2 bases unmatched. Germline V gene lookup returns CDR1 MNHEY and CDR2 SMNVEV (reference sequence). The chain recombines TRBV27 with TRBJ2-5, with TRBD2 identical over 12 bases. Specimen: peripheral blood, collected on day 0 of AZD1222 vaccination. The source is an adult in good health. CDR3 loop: CASGTSGFQETQYF. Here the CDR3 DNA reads TGTGCCAGCGGGACTAGCGGGTTCCAAGAGACCCAGTACTTC.